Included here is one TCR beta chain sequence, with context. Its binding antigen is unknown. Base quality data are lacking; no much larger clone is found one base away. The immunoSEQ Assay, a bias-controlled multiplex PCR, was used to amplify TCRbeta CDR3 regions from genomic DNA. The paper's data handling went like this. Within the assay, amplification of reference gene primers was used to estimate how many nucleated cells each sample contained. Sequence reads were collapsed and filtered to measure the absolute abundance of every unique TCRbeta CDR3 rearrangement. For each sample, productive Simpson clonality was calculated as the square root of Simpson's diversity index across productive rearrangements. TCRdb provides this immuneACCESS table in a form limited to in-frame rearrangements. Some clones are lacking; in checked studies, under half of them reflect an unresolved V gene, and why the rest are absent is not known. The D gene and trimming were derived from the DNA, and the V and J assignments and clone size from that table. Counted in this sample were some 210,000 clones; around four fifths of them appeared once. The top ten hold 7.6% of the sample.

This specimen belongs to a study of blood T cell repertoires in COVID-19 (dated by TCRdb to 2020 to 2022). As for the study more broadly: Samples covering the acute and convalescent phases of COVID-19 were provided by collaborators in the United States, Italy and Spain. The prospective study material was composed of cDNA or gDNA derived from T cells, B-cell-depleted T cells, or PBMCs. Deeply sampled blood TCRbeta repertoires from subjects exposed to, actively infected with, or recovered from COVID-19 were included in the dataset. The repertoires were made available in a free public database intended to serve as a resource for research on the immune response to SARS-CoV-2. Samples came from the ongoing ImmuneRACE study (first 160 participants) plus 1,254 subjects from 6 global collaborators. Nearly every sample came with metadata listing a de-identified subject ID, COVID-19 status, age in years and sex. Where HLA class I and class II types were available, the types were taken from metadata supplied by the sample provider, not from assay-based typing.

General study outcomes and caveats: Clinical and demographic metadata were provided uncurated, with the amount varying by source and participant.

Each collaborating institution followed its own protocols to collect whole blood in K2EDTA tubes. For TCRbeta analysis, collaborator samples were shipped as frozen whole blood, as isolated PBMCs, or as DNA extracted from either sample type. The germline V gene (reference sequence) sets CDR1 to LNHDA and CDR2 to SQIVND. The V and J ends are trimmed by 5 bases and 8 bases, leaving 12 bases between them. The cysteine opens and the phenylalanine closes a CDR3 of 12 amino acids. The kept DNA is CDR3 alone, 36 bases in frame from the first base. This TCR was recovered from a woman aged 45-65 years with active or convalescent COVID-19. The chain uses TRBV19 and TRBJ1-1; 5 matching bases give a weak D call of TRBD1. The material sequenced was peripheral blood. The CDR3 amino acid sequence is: CASSLVRGEAFF. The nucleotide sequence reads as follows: TGTGCCAGTAGTCTGGTAAGGGGCGAAGCTTTCTTT.